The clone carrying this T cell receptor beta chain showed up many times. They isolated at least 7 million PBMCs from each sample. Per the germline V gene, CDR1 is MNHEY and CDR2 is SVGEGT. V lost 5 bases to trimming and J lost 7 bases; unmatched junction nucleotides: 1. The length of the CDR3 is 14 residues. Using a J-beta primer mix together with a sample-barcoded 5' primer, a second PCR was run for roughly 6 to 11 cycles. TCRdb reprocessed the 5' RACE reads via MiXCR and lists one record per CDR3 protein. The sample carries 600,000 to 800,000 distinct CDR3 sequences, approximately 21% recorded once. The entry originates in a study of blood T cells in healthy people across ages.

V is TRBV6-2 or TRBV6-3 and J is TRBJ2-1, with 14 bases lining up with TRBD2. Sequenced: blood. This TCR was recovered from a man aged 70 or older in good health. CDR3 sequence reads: CASSGLAGGNEQFF. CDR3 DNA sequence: TGTGCCAGCAGTGGACTAGCGGGAGGTAATGAGCAGTTCTTC.